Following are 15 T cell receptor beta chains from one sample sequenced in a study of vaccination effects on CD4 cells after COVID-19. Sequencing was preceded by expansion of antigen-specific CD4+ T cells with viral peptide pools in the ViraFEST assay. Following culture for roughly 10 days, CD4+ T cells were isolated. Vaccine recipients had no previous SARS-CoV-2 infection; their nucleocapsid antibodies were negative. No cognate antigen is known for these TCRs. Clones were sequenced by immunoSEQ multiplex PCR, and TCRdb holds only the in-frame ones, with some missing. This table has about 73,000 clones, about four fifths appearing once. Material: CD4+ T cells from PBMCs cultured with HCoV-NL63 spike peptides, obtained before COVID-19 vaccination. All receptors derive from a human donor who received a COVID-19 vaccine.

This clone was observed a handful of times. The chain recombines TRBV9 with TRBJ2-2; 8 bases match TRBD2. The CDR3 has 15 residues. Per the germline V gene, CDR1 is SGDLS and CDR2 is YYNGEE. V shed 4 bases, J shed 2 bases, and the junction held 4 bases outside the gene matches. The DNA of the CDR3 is TGTGCCAGCAGCACTCTAGCGGGTAACACCGGGGAGCTGTTTTTT. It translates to CASSTLAGNTGELFF.

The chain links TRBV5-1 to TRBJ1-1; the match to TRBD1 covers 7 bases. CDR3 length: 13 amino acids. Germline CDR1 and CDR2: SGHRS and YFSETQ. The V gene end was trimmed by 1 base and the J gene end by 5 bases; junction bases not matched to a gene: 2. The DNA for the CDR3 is TGCGCCAGCAGCTTGTACAGGGGTACTGAAGCTTTCTTT. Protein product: CASSLYRGTEAFF.

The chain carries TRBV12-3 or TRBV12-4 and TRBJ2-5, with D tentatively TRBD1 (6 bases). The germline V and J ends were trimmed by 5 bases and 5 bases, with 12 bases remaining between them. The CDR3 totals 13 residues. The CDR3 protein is CASSIIQGETQYF. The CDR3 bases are TGTGCCAGCAGTATCATCCAGGGGGAGACCCAGTACTTC.

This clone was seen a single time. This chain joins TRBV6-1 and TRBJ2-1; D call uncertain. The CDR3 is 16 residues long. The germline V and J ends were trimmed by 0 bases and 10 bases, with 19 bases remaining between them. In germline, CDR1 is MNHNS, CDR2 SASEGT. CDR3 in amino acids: CASSEAPLRPPREQFF. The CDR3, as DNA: TGTGCCAGCAGTGAAGCCCCTCTCCGACCACCAAGGGAGCAGTTCTTC.

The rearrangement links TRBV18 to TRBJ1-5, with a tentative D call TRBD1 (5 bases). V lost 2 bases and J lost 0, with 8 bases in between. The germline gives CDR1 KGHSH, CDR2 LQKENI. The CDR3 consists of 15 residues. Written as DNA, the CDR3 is TGTGCCAGCTCACCAGGGGGTAATAGCAATCAGCCCCAGCATTTT. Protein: CASSPGGNSNQPQHF.

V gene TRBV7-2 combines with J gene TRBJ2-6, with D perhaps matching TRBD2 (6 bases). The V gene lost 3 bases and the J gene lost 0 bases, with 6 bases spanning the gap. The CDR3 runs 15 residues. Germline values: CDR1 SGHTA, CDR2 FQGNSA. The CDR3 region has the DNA TGTGCCAGCAGCTTGCGGGACTCTGGGGCCAACGTCCTGACTTTC. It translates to CASSLRDSGANVLTF.

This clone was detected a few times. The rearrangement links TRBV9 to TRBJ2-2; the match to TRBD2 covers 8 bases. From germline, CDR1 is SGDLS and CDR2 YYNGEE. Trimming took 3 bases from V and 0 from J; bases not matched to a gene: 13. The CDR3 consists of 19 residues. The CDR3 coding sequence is TGTGCCAGCAGCGGACGGTTGGAGCGGGGGCCCTCGAACACCGGGGAGCTGTTTTTT. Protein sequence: CASSGRLERGPSNTGELFF.

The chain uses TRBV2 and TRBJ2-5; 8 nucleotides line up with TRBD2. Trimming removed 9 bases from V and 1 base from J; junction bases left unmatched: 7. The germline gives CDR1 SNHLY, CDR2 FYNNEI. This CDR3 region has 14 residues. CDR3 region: CARGFRGGQETQYF. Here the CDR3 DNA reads TGTGCCAGGGGGTTTCGGGGGGGCCAAGAGACCCAGTACTTC.

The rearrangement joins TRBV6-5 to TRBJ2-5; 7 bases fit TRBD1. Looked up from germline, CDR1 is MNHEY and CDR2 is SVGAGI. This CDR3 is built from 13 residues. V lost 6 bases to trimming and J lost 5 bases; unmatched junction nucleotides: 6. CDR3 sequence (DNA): TGTGCCAGCAGCCGACAGGGTGGGGAGACCCAGTACTTC. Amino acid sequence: CASSRQGGETQYF.

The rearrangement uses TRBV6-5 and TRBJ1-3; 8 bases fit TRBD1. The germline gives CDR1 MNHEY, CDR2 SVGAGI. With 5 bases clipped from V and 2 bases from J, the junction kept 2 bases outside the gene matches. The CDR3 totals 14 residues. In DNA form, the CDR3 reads TGTGCCAGCAGTCGGACAGGGCCTGGAAACACCATATATTTT. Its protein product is CASSRTGPGNTIYF.

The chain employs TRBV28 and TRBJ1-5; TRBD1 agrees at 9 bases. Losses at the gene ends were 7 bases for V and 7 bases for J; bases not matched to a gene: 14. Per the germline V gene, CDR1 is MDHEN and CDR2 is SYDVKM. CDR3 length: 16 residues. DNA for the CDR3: TGTGCCAGCATCCCCGGGACAGGGTCAGGGGGCCAGCCCCAGCATTTT. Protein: CASIPGTGSGGQPQHF.

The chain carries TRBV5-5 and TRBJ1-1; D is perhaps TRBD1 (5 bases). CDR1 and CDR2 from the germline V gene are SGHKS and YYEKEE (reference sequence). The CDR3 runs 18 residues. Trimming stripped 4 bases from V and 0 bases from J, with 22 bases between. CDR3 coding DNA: TGTGCCAGCAGCAAAGGTGCCCAGGGCCTAAAATTGAACACTGAAGCTTTCTTT. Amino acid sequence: CASSKGAQGLKLNTEAFF.

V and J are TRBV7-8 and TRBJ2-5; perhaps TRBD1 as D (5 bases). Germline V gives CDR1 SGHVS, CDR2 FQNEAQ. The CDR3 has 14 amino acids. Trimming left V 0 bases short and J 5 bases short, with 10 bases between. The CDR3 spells CASSLAGRVETQYF. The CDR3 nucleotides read TGTGCCAGCAGCTTAGCCGGCAGGGTTGAGACCCAGTACTTC.

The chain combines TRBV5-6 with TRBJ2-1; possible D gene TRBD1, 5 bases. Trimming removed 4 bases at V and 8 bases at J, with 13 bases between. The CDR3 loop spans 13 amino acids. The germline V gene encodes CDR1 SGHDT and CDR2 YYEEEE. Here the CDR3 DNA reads TGTGCCAGCAGCAAGTCCAGGGTCTATGAGCAGTTCTTC. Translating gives CASSKSRVYEQFF.

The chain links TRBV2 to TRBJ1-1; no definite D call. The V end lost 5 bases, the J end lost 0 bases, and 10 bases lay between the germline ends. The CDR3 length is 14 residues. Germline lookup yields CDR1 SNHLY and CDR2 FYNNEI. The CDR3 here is CASSLAELNTEAFF. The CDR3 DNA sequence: TGTGCCAGCAGTCTGGCGGAACTGAACACTGAAGCTTTCTTT.